This TCR beta chain was captured by sequencing in a study of shared clonotypes between healthy human individuals. Clones were sequenced by immunoSEQ multiplex PCR, and TCRdb holds only the in-frame ones, with some missing. The sample lists 850,000 to 1,200,000 clones, 75% occurring once. Notes on this clone: As yet, its antigen is unknown.

Study-wide points: Owing to a small donor count, the genetic and exposure-history diversity represented was limited.

CDR3 length equals 14 residues. Germline V gives CDR1 GTSNPN, CDR2 SVGIG (reference sequence). The junction had 5 bases not matched to a gene; V was cut back by 3 bases and J by 6 bases. The source of this sequence is a man between 18 and 35 years old in good health. Sequenced input: memory CD4+ T cells sorted from blood. Subset here: CD45RA-negative fraction. The genes are TRBV30 and TRBJ1-6, with 7 bases identical to TRBD1. CDR3 DNA: TGTGCCTGGAGCTACGGGACAGTTAATTCACCCCTCCACTTT. It specifies CAWSYGTVNSPLHF.